The rows below give T cell receptor beta chains drawn from one sample of a study of T-cell memory formation after mild COVID-19. One entry per CDR3 protein results from TCRdb running MiXCR on the 5' RACE reads. The profile shows over 120,000 distinct CDR3 sequences, around 21% of them singletons. Sequencing was carried out using PBMCs or a T cell subset sorted from them (not recorded which). These receptors all stem from an adult woman who had mild COVID-19 (a few samples of this study predate the infection). Cell type and time point are not known. CDR3s include the opening cysteine and the closing phenylalanine or tryptophan.

J gene | V gene | CDR3 protein
TRBJ1-2 | TRBV7-2 | CASSLAGGPGYGYTF
TRBJ2-2 | TRBV24-1 | CATSERDRGRTGELFF
TRBJ2-5 | TRBV18 | CASSPPNPGARETQYF
TRBJ2-1 | TRBV20-1 | CSAARANEQFF
TRBJ2-2 | TRBV4-1 | CASSQETGELFF
TRBJ2-2 | TRBV7-9 | CASSTPLNTGELFF
TRBJ2-5 | TRBV14 | CASSQDPGTQYF
TRBJ2-1 | TRBV21-1 | CASTARASGENPTYNEQFF
TRBJ2-3 | TRBV20-1 | CSARSRDTQYF
TRBJ2-1 | TRBV20-1 | CSARDRVGIDEQFF
TRBJ2-2 | TRBV7-3 | CASSLSPSGTSQLFF
TRBJ2-2 | TRBV6-2/TRBV6-3 | CASSPAPRELFF
TRBJ2-6 | TRBV7-8 | CASSLGPGRLSGANVLTF
TRBJ1-1 | TRBV5-1 | CASSLQGANEAFF
TRBJ1-1 | TRBV24-1 | CATSDLPKRGRTEAFF
TRBJ2-7 | TRBV12-3/TRBV12-4 | CASTTGLAGVGSEQYF
TRBJ2-1 | TRBV7-3 | CASSFSGNEQFF
TRBJ1-2 | TRBV4-1 | CASSQETREHHTF
TRBJ2-2 | TRBV7-7 | CASSFLSGELFF
TRBJ2-3 | TRBV7-2 | CASSPFGDTQYF
TRBJ1-2 | TRBV7-2 | CASSYHSGSYGYTF
TRBJ1-1 | TRBV7-9 | CASNSMNTEAFF
TRBJ2-7 | TRBV11-1 | CASSLAVREMSGQYF
TRBJ2-1 | TRBV5-1 | CASSLGGGSLYNEQFF
TRBJ1-1 | TRBV29-1 | CSTSSDTTMNTEAFF
TRBJ2-1 | TRBV7-9 | CASSQLFGHNEQFF
TRBJ2-5 | TRBV6-5 | CASSTSGRAGLETQYF
TRBJ1-1 | TRBV20-1 | CSARVVQEAFF
TRBJ2-7 | TRBV6-6 | CASSLPNRDQRAYEQYF
TRBJ2-3 | TRBV7-9 | CASSLNTGFPRDTQYF
TRBJ1-2 | TRBV24-1 | CATSELNYGYTF
TRBJ1-2 | TRBV7-2 | CASSSTQSKQGRGYTF
TRBJ1-5 | TRBV19 | CASNTGRASNQPQHF
TRBJ1-5 | TRBV5-6 | CASSHQGNSNQPQHF
TRBJ2-5 | TRBV11-2 | CASSLGGTAQYF
TRBJ1-1 | TRBV7-9 | CASSSWDSLNTEAFF
TRBJ2-3 | TRBV11-3 | CASSYLQGRTDTQYF
TRBJ2-7 | TRBV20-1 | CSARGGYEQYF
TRBJ2-5 | TRBV15 | CATSRVSGVGETQYF
TRBJ1-5 | TRBV27 | CASRTGGQPQHF
TRBJ1-2 | TRBV23-1 | CASPPGQSNYGYTF
TRBJ1-1 | TRBV12-3/TRBV12-4 | CASSLMSTEAFF
TRBJ2-2 | TRBV6-5 | CASSYSLGTGELFF
TRBJ2-3 | TRBV5-1 | CASSSSSSSADTQYF